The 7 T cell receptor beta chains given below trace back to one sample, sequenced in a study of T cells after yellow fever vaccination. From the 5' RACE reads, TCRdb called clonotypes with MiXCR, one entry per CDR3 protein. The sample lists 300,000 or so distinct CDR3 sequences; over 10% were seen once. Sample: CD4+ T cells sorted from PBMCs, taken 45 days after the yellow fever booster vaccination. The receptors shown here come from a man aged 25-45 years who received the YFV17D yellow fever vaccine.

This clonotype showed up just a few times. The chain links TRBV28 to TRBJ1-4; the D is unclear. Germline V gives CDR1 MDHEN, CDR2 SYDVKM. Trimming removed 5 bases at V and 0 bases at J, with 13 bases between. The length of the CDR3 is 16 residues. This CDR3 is CASSIRGRATNEKLFF. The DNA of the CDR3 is TGTGCCAGCAGTATTCGAGGAAGGGCAACTAATGAAAAACTGTTTTTT.

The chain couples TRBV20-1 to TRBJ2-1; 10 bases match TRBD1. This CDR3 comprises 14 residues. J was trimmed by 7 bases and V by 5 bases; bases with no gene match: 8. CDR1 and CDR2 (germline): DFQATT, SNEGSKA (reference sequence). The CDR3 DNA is TGCAGTGCTGACCCGGGACAGGGGTGGAATGAGCAGTTCTTC. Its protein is CSADPGQGWNEQFF.

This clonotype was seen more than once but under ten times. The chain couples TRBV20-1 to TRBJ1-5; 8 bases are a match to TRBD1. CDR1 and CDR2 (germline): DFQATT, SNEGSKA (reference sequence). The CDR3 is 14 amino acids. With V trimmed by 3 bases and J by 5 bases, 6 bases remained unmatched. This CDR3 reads CSARAGGSHQPQHF. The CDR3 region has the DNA TGCAGTGCTAGGGCAGGGGGCTCCCATCAGCCCCAGCATTTT.

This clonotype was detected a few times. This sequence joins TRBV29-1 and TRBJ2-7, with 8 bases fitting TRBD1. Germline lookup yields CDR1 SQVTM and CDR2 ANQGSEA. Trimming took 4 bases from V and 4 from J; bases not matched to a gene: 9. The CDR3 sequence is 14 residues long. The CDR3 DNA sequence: TGCAGCGTTGGGAAGGGCGGACAGGGATACGAGCAGTACTTC. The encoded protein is CSVGKGGQGYEQYF.

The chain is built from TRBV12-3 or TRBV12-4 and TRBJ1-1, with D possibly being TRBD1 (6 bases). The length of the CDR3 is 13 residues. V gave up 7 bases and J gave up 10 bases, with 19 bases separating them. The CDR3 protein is CASTSPGQSGAFF. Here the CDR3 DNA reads TGTGCCAGCACCTCCCCCGGACAGTCGGGAGCTTTCTTT.

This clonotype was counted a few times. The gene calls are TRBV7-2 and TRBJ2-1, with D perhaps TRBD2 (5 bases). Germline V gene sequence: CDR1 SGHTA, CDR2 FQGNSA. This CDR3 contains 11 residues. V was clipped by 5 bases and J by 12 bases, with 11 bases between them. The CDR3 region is CASSLLAGQFF. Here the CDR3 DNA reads TGTGCCAGCAGCCTCCTAGCAGGGCAGTTCTTC.

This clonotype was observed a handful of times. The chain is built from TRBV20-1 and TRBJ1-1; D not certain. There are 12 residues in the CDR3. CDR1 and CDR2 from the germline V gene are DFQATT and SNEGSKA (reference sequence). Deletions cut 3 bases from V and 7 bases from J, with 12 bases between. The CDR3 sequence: CSASSDPNEAFF. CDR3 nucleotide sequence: TGCAGTGCTAGCTCGGATCCGAATGAAGCTTTCTTT.